The source of this TCR beta chain is a study of regulatory T cells in long-lasting Graves disease (dated by TCRdb to the early 2020s). In the study overall: Persistent Graves' disease was defined as antithyroid drug treatment for over 5 years with persistently positive TSH receptor autoantibodies. Peripheral blood TCR sequencing and RNA sequencing compared persistent Graves' disease patients with newly diagnosed Graves' disease patients. The study was conducted in China and was registered as a clinical trial. In the clinical cohort, patients with persistent Graves' disease had used antithyroid drugs for an average of about 9.3 years. A total of roughly 35 samples underwent TCR sequencing: around 13 from persistent and about 20 from newly diagnosed Graves' disease patients. Points the paper makes about the study in general: Peripheral blood alone was examined, since thyroid tissue, which constituted the primary lesion, could not be accessed. Only the TCR beta chain was sequenced and analyzed. As a limitation, the authors acknowledged that the small sample size may reduce accuracy. Patients with persistent disease shared more public clonotypes (around 2,500) than newly diagnosed patients did (more than 900). Compared with newly diagnosed patients, patients with persistent Graves' disease had lower TCR Shannon entropy and fewer highly expanded clones, which suggests clonal expansion.

Per the publication, the time point label means: persistent/refractory GD, antithyroid drugs over 5 years with positive TRAb. RNA was extracted from PBMCs in TRIzol for both TCR sequencing and RNA sequencing. The diagnosis of Graves' disease followed American Thyroid Association guidelines. Patients were recruited from an endocrinology department in Xi'an, China. Each patient gave around 9 milliliters of peripheral blood, collected in an EDTA anticoagulant tube. Ficoll Paque Plus density gradient separation was used to isolate PBMCs, and no further T cell sorting was performed. An Agilent 2100 Bioanalyzer and agarose gel were used to assess RNA quality, and a NanoDrop 2000 was used to measure RNA concentration. Library generation was performed with multiplex PCR. The listed sequencing device is Illumina HiSeq 4000. To build TCR beta libraries, CDR3 regions were amplified by Arm-PCR using iRepertoire HTBI primers. Before sequencing, the PCR products went through gel purification. The source study handled its data this way. Gene usage analysis of CDR3 amino acid clonotypes used the 55 to 80 TRBV and 14 to 15 TRBJ segments found across samples. Filtered high-quality paired reads were merged into contigs using COPE and FqMerger. BLAST was used to align contigs to the IMGT TRBV, TRBD and TRBJ reference genes, and CDR3 was defined following IMGT. Any clonotype with a frequency above 0.1% was counted as a highly expanded clone. Shannon entropy served as the measure of repertoire diversity, while the Gini coefficient captured V-J evenness. Public clonotypes were defined as clonotypes shared by more than one individual. TCRdb passed the public sequencing reads through fastp at Q25 and MiXCR, retaining productive beta sequences. Identical CDR3 protein sequences are pooled into one entry, listed with their most common genes and DNA. The V and J calls and clone size are TCRdb's, not the authors'. For this sample there are about 470,000 distinct CDR3 sequences; 20% to 25% appear just once. The ten largest clonotypes hold roughly 7.1% of the sample.

Worth noting for this clonotype: Its antigen remains undetermined. Base qualities are not provided; no much larger clone lies one nucleotide away.

This TCR came from a female donor with Graves disease. The input for sequencing was peripheral blood mononuclear cells (PBMCs), taken when the disease was refractory, from a patient treated with antithyroid drugs.

The CDR3 in this case is CASSNQDRATGELFF. The DNA sequence follows: TGTGCCAGCAGCAACCAGGACAGGGCCACCGGGGAGCTGTTTTTT. The rearrangement joined TRBV9 to TRBJ2-2, with TRBD1 identical over 8 junction bases. The CDR3 measures 15 amino acids from cysteine to phenylalanine. Left in the record is the CDR3 DNA by itself, 45 bases read in frame from the first base. From a lookup of the germline V gene, CDR1 and CDR2 are SGDLS and YYNGEE. Trimmed from V: 4 bases; trimmed from J: 4 bases; junction bases lacking a gene match: 6. The CDR3 plus the reference TRBV9 and TRBJ2-2 genes for the other parts give the full variable domain: DSGVTQTPKHLITATGQRVTLRCSPRSGDLSVYWYQQSLDQGLQFLIQYYNGEERAKGNILERFSAQQFPDLHSELNLSSLELGDSALYFCASSNQDRATGELFFGEGSRLTVL.